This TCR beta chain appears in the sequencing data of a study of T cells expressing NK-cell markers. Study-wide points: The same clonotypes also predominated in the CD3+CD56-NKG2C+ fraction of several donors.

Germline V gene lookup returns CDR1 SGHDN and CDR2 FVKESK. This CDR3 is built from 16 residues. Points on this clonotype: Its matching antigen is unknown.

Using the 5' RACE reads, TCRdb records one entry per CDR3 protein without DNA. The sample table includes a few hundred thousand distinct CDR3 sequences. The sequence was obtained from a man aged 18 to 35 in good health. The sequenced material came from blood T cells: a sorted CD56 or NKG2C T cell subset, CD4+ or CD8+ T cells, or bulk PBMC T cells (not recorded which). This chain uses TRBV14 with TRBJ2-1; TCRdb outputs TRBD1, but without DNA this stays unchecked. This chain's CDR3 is CASSLRSGTGGNEQFF.